The next 15 T cell receptor beta chains were all read from a single sample in a study of identifying expanded T cells in peripheral blood. This table comes from immunoSEQ multiplex PCR, and its TCRdb copy is limited to in-frame clones, with some not included. The repertoire consists of some 120,000 clones, with over 65% occurring once and the leading ten covering 2.5% to 4%. The sample comprised blood. These TCRs come from a person aged 18-69 years in good health.

The V gene is TRBV6-1, the J gene TRBJ1-3; no clear D gene. CDR1 and CDR2 (germline): MNHNS, SASEGT. This CDR3 region has 12 residues. The germline V and J ends were trimmed by 6 bases and 4 bases, with 7 bases remaining between them. The CDR3 bases are TGTGCCAGCAGCCAACAGGGAAACACCATATATTTT. Translation gives CASSQQGNTIYF.

J is TRBJ1-4 and V is TRBV11-2, with D maybe TRBD1 (5 bases). Germline-derived CDR1 and CDR2 are SGHAT and FQNNGV. The CDR3 loop spans 11 amino acids. Trimming pared 5 bases from V and 10 bases from J, leaving 8 bases between. The DNA for the CDR3 is TGTGCCAGCAGCCCTGGGGGAAAACTGTTTTTT. Its translation: CASSPGGKLFF.

This rearrangement joins TRBV27 to TRBJ2-1; a possible D gene is TRBD2 (6 bases). V was cut by 8 bases and J by 4 bases, with 6 bases left in between. The germline gives CDR1 MNHEY, CDR2 SMNVEV (reference sequence). This CDR3 has 11 amino acids. CDR3 DNA: TGTGCCAGCGGACTATACAATGAGCAGTTCTTC. Its protein product is CASGLYNEQFF.

The sample holds a few counts of this clone. V and J are TRBV4-3 and TRBJ1-6, with D unclear. Germline V CDR1 and CDR2: LGHNA, YSLEER. V lost 4 bases and J lost 6, with 10 bases in between. The CDR3 has 14 residues. Here the CDR3 DNA reads TGCGCCAGCAGCCCCGGTGGGAGTAATTCACCCCTCCACTTT. Amino acids: CASSPGGSNSPLHF.

This clone was counted once. V usage is TRBV6-5 and J usage is TRBJ1-2; TRBD1 aligns across 10 bases. The CDR3 runs 16 residues. The germline CDR1 and CDR2 sequences are MNHEY and SVGAGI. Trimming took 0 bases from V and 4 from J; bases not matched to a gene: 5. CDR3 loop: CASSYSGTGDSYGYTF. In DNA, the CDR3 is TGTGCCAGCAGTTACTCCGGGACAGGGGACAGCTATGGCTACACCTTC.

The chain employs TRBV7-2 and TRBJ1-2; TRBD1 is a possible D gene (5 bases). The CDR3 contains 17 residues. The germline gives CDR1 SGHTA, CDR2 FQGNSA. V was shortened by 3 bases and J by 0 bases, with 17 bases between the two germline ends. CDR3 sequence (DNA): TGTGCCAGCAGCTTTTTGGGGACCGCTGGGACTAACTATGGCTACACCTTC. Protein sequence: CASSFLGTAGTNYGYTF.

This clone was recorded only once. V is TRBV12-5 and J is TRBJ2-5; a possible D gene is TRBD2 (5 bases). V gave up 4 bases and J gave up 4 bases, with 16 bases separating them. CDR1 LGHNT and CDR2 FRNRAP come from the germline V gene. This CDR3 region has 15 residues. CDR3 sequence: CASGSLRDRLETQYF. In DNA form, the CDR3 reads TGTGCTAGTGGTTCTTTGAGGGATCGGTTAGAGACCCAGTACTTC.

The sample holds one count of this clone. The chain is built from TRBV29-1 and TRBJ2-7, with D possibly TRBD1 on 5 matching bases. V was clipped by 8 bases and J by 4 bases, with 12 bases between them. Germline lookup yields CDR1 SQVTM and CDR2 ANQGSEA. The CDR3 is made up of 11 amino acids. Written as DNA, the CDR3 is TGCAGCACCTTAACAGGTTACGAGCAGTACTTC. Its translation is CSTLTGYEQYF.

The CDR3 DNA is TGTGCCAGCAGCTTAAATTCGCGCGGGGGTGGCTACACCTTC. This codes for CASSLNSRGGGYTF. This rearrangement joins TRBV7-2 to TRBJ1-2; perhaps TRBD1 as D (5 bases). V lost 2 bases, J lost 7 bases, and 14 bases lay in between. The CDR3 runs to 14 residues. Germline V gene data show CDR1 as SGHTA and CDR2 as FQGNSA. Full variable domain (rest looked up from reference TRBV7-2 and TRBJ1-2): GAGVSQSPSNKVTEKGKDVELRCDPISGHTALYWYRQSLGQGLEFLIYFQGNSAPDKSGLPSDRFSAERTGGSVSTLTIQRTQQEDSAVYLCASSLNSRGGGYTFGSGTRLTVV.

The rearrangement joins TRBV5-4 to TRBJ2-3; no clear D gene. Germline V gene data show CDR1 as SGHNT and CDR2 as YYREEE (reference sequence). This CDR3 has 15 amino acids. Trimming stripped 1 base from V and 3 bases from J, with 12 bases between. The CDR3 DNA follows: TGTGCCAGCAGCTTGAAGGTGGCTGGGACAGATACGCAGTATTTT. This sequence encodes CASSLKVAGTDTQYF.

The chain uses TRBV6-5 and TRBJ2-7; D unresolved. The CDR3 has 14 amino acids. The germline CDR1 and CDR2 sequences are MNHEY and SVGAGI. The ends were cut back, 6 bases at V and 3 bases at J, with 15 bases in the middle. The CDR3 protein is CASSRNQVVYEQYF. In DNA form, the CDR3 reads TGTGCCAGCAGCCGCAACCAGGTAGTCTACGAGCAGTACTTC.

The rearrangement links TRBV21-1 to TRBJ1-1; the table assigns TRBD1, which was not confirmed against the DNA. TRBV21-1 has pseudogene status. The CDR3 totals 17 residues. CDR3 amino acids: CASSKDRTGGLAGEAFF. Here the CDR3 DNA reads TGTGCCAGCAGCAAAGATCGGACAGGGGGTCTTGCGGGTGAAGCTTTCTTT.

The chain combines TRBV6-5 with TRBJ1-2, with D uncertain. The germline V and J ends were trimmed by 0 bases and 4 bases, with 6 bases remaining between them. Germline-derived CDR1 and CDR2 are MNHEY and SVGAGI. The CDR3 spans 13 residues. The CDR3 loop reads CASSYSKVYGYTF. The CDR3 region has the DNA TGTGCCAGCAGTTACTCGAAGGTCTATGGCTACACCTTC.

Here the CDR3 reads CASRSLAGGQTQYF. DNA for the CDR3: TGTGCCAGCAGATCTCTAGCGGGGGGGCAGACCCAGTACTTC. The genes are TRBV11-2 and TRBJ2-5; 12 bases are a match to TRBD2. CDR1 and CDR2 (germline): SGHAT, FQNNGV. The length of the CDR3 is 14 residues. With 6 bases clipped from V and 6 bases from J, the junction kept 5 bases outside the gene matches.

This clone was picked up one time. CDR3: CASSPRTGWGNTIYF. In nucleotides, the CDR3 is TGTGCCAGCAGTCCTCGGACAGGGTGGGGAAACACCATATATTTT. This sequence joins TRBV27 and TRBJ1-3, with 8 bases aligning to TRBD1. V trimming: 5 bases; J trimming: 4 bases; junction bases outside the gene matches: 7. CDR3 length equals 15 residues. Germline CDR1 and CDR2: MNHEY and SMNVEV (reference sequence).